This entry features one TCR beta chain sequence. Its antigen is unknown. Trimming took 6 bases from V and 5 from J; bases not matched to a gene: 7. This CDR3 is built from 13 residues. The source of the sample is a study of T cell responses to AZD1222 COVID-19 vaccine. Sequencing used immunoSEQ multiplex PCR; TCRdb keeps in-frame clones, though not all of them. Here the sample spans almost 95,000 clones, around 84% being singletons. Study-level findings and limits: Females outnumbered males among donors, who were mostly white British; clonal diversity was possibly underestimated.

This receptor was identified in an adult who received the AZD1222 COVID-19 vaccine. The starting material was peripheral blood, obtained 28 days after the second AZD1222 dose. The V gene is TRBV12-3 or TRBV12-4, the J gene TRBJ2-7, with 7 bases aligning to TRBD1. The CDR3: CASRGQSAHEQYF. The CDR3 DNA follows: TGTGCCAGCAGGGGACAGAGTGCCCACGAGCAGTACTTC.